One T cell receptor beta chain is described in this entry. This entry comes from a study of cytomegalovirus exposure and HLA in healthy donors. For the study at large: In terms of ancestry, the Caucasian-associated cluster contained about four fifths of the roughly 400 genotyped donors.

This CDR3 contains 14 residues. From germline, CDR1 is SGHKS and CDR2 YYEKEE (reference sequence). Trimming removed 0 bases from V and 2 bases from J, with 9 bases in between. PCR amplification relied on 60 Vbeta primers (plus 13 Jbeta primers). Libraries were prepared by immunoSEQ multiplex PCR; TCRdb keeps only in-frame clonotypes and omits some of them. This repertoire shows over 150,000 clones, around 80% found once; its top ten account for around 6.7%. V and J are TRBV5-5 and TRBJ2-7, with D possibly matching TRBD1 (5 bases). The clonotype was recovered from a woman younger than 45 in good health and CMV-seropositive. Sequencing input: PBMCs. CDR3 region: CASSLARQTYEQYF. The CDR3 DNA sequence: TGTGCCAGCAGCTTGGCCCGACAGACCTACGAGCAGTACTTC.